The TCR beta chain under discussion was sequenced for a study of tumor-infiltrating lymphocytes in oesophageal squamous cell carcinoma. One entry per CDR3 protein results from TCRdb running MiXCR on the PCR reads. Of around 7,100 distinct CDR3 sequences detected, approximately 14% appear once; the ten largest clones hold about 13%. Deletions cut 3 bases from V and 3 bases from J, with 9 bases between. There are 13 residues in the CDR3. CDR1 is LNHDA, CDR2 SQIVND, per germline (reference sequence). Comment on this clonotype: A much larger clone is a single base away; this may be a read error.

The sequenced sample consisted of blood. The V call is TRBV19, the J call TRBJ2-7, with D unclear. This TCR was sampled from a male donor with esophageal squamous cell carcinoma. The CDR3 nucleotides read TGTGCCAGTAGTATGGGCAGGTTCTACGAGCAGTACTTC. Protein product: CASSMGRFYEQYF.